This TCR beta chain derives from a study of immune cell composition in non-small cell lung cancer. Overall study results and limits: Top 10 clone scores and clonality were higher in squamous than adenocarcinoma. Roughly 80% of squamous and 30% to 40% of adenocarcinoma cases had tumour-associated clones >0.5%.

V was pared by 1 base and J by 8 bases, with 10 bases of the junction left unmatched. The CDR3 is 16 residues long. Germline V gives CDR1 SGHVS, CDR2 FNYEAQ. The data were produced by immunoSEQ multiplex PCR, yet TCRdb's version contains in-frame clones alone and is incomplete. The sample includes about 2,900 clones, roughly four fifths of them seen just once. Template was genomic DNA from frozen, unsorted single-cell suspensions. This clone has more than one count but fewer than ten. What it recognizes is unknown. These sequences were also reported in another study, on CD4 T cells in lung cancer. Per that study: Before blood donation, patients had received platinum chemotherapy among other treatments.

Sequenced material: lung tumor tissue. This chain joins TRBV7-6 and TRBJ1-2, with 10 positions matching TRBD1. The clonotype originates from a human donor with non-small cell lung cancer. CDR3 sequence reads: CASSLGTGQGVQGYTF. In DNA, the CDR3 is TGTGCCAGCAGCTTAGGAACCGGACAGGGGGTCCAAGGCTACACCTTC.